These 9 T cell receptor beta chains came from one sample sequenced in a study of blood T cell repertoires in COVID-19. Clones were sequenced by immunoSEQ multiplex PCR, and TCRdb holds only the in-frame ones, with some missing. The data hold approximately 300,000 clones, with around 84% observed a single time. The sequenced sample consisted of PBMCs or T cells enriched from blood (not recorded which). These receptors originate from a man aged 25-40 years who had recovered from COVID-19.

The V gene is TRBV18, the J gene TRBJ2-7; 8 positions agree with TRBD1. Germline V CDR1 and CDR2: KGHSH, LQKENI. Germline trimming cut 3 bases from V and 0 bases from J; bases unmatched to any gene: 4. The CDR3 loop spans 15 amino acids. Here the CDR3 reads CASSPNTGGSYEQYF. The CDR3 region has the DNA TGTGCCAGCTCACCCAACACAGGGGGCTCCTACGAGCAGTACTTC.

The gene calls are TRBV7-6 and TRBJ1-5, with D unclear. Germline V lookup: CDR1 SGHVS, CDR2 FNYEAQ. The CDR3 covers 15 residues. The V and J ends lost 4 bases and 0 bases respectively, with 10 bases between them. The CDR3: CASSSGDNSNQPQHF. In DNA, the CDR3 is TGTGCCAGCAGCTCCGGAGATAATAGCAATCAGCCCCAGCATTTT.

This CDR3 reads CATSRDGQAHEKLFF. CDR3 nucleotide sequence: TGTGCCACCAGCAGAGACGGACAGGCCCATGAAAAACTGTTTTTT. This chain joins TRBV15 and TRBJ1-4; 7 nucleotides align to TRBD1. Germline V gives CDR1 LNHNV, CDR2 YYDKDF (reference sequence). Trimming at V came to 0 bases and at J to 6 bases, leaving 4 bases not matched to a gene. This CDR3 contains 15 residues.

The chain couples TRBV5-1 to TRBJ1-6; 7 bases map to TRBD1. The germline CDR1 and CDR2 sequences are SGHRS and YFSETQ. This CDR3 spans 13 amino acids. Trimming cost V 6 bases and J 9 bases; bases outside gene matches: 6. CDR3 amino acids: CASTPTGTSPLHF. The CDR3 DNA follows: TGCGCCAGCACCCCGACAGGGACTTCACCCCTCCACTTT. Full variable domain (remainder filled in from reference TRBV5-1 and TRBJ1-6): KAGVTQTPRYLIKTRGQQVTLSCSPISGHRSVSWYQQTPGQGLQFLFEYFSETQRNKGNFPGRFSGRQFSNSRSEMNVSTLELGDSALYLCASTPTGTSPLHFGNGTRLTVT.

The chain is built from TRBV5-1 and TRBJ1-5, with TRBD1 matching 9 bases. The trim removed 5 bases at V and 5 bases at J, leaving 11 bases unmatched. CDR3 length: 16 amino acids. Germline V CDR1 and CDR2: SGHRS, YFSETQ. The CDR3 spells CASSLTGTGTDQPQHF. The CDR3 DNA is TGCGCCAGCAGTCTGACCGGGACAGGGACAGATCAGCCCCAGCATTTT.

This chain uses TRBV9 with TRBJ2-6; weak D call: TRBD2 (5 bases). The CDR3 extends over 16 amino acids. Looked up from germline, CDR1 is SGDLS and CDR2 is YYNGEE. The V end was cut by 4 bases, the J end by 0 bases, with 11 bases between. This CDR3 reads CASSPRGSSGANVLTF. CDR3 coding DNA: TGTGCCAGCAGCCCTCGTGGGAGCTCTGGGGCCAACGTCCTGACTTTC.

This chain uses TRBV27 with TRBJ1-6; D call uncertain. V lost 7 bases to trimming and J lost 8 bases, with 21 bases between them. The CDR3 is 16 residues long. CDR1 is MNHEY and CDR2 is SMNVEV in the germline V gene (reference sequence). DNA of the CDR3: TGTGCCAGCAATCTTCGGGGAGAGGGCAATTATTCACCCCTCCACTTT. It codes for CASNLRGEGNYSPLHF.

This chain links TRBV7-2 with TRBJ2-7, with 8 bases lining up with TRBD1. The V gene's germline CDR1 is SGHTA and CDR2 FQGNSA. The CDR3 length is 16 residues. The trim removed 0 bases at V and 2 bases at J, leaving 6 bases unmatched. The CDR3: CASSLAGQGAAYEQYF. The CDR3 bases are TGTGCCAGCAGCTTAGCGGGGCAGGGGGCGGCCTACGAGCAGTACTTC.

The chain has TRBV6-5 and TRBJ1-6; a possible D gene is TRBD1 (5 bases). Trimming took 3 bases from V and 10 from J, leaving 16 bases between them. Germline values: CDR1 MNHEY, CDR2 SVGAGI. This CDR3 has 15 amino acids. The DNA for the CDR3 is TGTGCCAGCAGTTATGAGGCTCAGGGAAACTCACCCCTCCACTTT. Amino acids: CASSYEAQGNSPLHF.